This TCR beta chain was found in a study of blood T cell repertoires in COVID-19. The Seattle site enrolled patients during active infection and followed them longitudinally. V was pared by 5 bases and J by 2 bases, with 3 bases of the junction left unmatched. In germline, CDR1 is MNHNY, CDR2 SVGAGI (reference sequence). The CDR3 totals 13 residues. Profiling relied on immunoSEQ multiplex PCR, and the TCRdb table lists in-frame clones only, not all of them. This table holds roughly 300,000 clones, approximately 93% found once. The rearrangement uses TRBV6-6 and TRBJ2-7; 7 positions match TRBD1. This TCR was sampled from a woman between 25 and 40 years old with COVID-19, enrolled during active disease. Specimen: peripheral blood. The CDR3 nucleotides are TGTGCCAGCAGTGGGGGACAGACCTACGAGCAGTACTTC. Amino acids: CASSGGQTYEQYF.